The entry below describes one T cell receptor (beta chain). This clonotype has only one observation. Its specific antigen is unknown. Base qualities are missing; no much larger clone stands one base away. A solitary read yields weak support. The record originates from a study of vaccination and CD4 T cells after COVID-19 (dated by TCRdb to between 2021 and 2022). About the study as a whole: Every convalescent patient had a positive nasal swab PCR test for SARS-CoV-2, with mild disease in nine patients and severe disease in one. Six males and four females were included in the convalescent cohort, with two Hispanic individuals, seven Caucasians, two Asians and one multiracial person represented. Participants received two doses of either the Pfizer-BioNTech BNT162b2 vaccine (n=8) or the Moderna mRNA-1273 vaccine (n=2). Post-COVID blood samples from convalescent patients were collected a median of roughly 100 days after diagnosis, with a range of roughly 35 to 180 days. Post-vaccine blood samples were obtained a median of around 67 days after the second vaccine dose, with a range of roughly 13 to 250 days. In 10 COVID-19 convalescent patients and several infection-naive healthy vaccine recipients, researchers compared the spike-specific CD4+ TCR repertoire from before mRNA vaccination with the repertoire from after. What the work shows at the level of the full study, not this receptor alone: The median count of SARS-CoV-2-reactive clonotypes went up from roughly 21 after infection to more than 30 after vaccination, although the change was not significant. Among convalescent patients, a median 86.3% of the SARS-CoV-2-reactive clones seen after vaccination appeared only after vaccination, which suggests priming specific to the vaccine. Of the vaccine-specific clones found in convalescent patients, nearly all (304 of 307) were mono-reactive for SARS-CoV-2 spike instead of being cross-reactive with common cold coronaviruses. Only a relatively small number of convalescent patients were included in the study, and early timepoints following natural infection were not analyzed.

Libraries were built with PCR. Sequencing was carried out with an Illumina iSeq 100. The paper's data handling went like this. Non-productive sequences were filtered out, and CDR3s that did not start with C, did not end with F or W, or were shorter than 7 amino acids were discarded. Similarity between CDR3 sequences was evaluated in R version 3.6.1 using Levenshtein distances (stringdist) and unrooted phylogenetic trees (ape). The public reads were reanalyzed by TCRdb: fastp trimming at Q25, MiXCR alignment, in-frame beta chains only. Identical CDR3 proteins give one entry, which carries the most common genes and DNA. TCRdb's processing, not the authors' own work, is the source of the V and J calls. For this sample there are roughly 14,000 distinct CDR3 sequences; less than 70% appear just once. 0.95% to 1.3% of the sample is in the top ten clones. The positive SARS-CoV-2 PCR tests of the convalescent patients were dated from March to December 2020, before the Alpha, Beta and Delta variants emerged in the United States. Ficoll-Paque Plus gradient centrifugation was used to isolate PBMCs from whole blood, and the isolated PBMCs were then either used fresh or cryopreserved at -140C.

The CDR3 has 16 amino acids, counting the end cysteine and phenylalanine. Here the CDR3 DNA is all that survives: 48 bases in frame from base 1. From V the trimming removes 6 bases and from J it removes 0 bases, while the gene matches leave 5 bases of the junction unaccounted for. CDR1 and CDR2, looked up from the germline V gene (reference sequence), are DFQATT and SNEGSKA. The chain is made from TRBV20-1 and TRBJ2-6, with TRBD1 matching 10 junction bases. The sequence came from a human donor who had recovered from COVID-19. This sample comprised CD4+ T cells from blood, obtained after SARS-CoV-2 vaccination. CDR3 region: CSAGTGVSSGANVLTF. The nucleotide sequence reads as follows: TGCAGTGCCGGGACAGGGGTTTCCTCTGGGGCCAACGTCCTGACTTTC.